This section outlines one TCR beta chain sequence together with its context. This CDR3 spans 14 amino acids. CDR1 and CDR2 (germline): SGHAT, FQNNGV. V lost 3 bases to trimming and J lost 2 bases, with 10 bases between them. The data originate from a study of shared clonotypes between healthy human individuals. The data were produced by immunoSEQ multiplex PCR, yet TCRdb's version contains in-frame clones alone and is incomplete. The table has about 2.4 million clones, more than 80% seen once; the top ten hold 0.14%. The V gene is TRBV11-2, the J gene TRBJ1-1; D call uncertain. The sequenced sample was naive CD4+ T cells sorted from blood. Subset meaning: CD45RA+ positively selected. This TCR derives from a man in his late teens or twenties in good health. The CDR3 reads CASSFVDTNTEAFF. For the CDR3, the DNA is TGTGCCAGCAGCTTTGTCGACACCAACACTGAAGCTTTCTTT.